The next 20 T cell receptor beta chains were all read from a single sample in a study of shared clonotypes between healthy human individuals. The method was immunoSEQ multiplex PCR; TCRdb's version includes in-frame clones alone and lacks a portion of them. The sample yields about 1.9 million clones, 80% to 95% seen once. Selected positively for CCR7 and CD45RO-negative, naive CD8 cells excluded terminally differentiated effector memory CD45RA+ cells. Sequencing used naive CD8+ T cells from PBMCs. All receptors come from a young man in good health. Some clones in this sample may be carry-over from other donors' samples.

The chain joins TRBV12-5 to TRBJ2-1; 9 nucleotides match TRBD2. Trimming at V came to 0 bases and at J to 0 bases, leaving 21 bases not matched to a gene. Germline assignment: CDR1 LGHNT and CDR2 FRNRAP. This CDR3 has 23 amino acids. CDR3 residues: CASGLVTKGASSWREGSYNEQFF. CDR3 in DNA: TGTGCTAGTGGTTTGGTAACCAAGGGCGCTTCTTCCTGGCGGGAGGGCTCCTACAATGAGCAGTTCTTC.

To note about this clone: The same CDR3 arises from other DNA sequences in this sample as well. V usage is TRBV9 and J usage is TRBJ2-7; D call uncertain. The CDR3 runs 13 residues. Germline V CDR1 and CDR2: SGDLS, YYNGEE. V was pared by 0 bases and J by 3 bases, with 7 bases between. In DNA form, the CDR3 reads TGTGCCAGCAGCGTAGGGTTAGGCTACGAGCAGTACTTC. As protein: CASSVGLGYEQYF. Drawing the rest from reference TRBV9 and TRBJ2-7, the complete variable domain is DSGVTQTPKHLITATGQRVTLRCSPRSGDLSVYWYQQSLDQGLQFLIQYYNGEERAKGNILERFSAQQFPDLHSELNLSSLELGDSALYFCASSVGLGYEQYFGPGTRLTVT.

The chain is built from TRBV11-2 and TRBJ2-5; D call uncertain. The CDR3 loop spans 16 amino acids. Germline values: CDR1 SGHAT, CDR2 FQNNGV. Trimming took off 1 base at V and 1 base at J, with 13 bases between the two ends. The CDR3 coding sequence is TGTGCCAGCAGCTTAGGTCATGCGAAGGCCCAAGAGACCCAGTACTTC. Translating it yields CASSLGHAKAQETQYF.

This chain connects TRBV9 to TRBJ1-1; D not resolved. The V gene's germline CDR1 is SGDLS and CDR2 YYNGEE. With 0 bases removed from V and 0 bases from J, the gap between germline ends came to 9 bases. CDR3 length: 15 residues. Here the CDR3 DNA reads TGTGCCAGCAGCGTAGACTTAACCATGAACACTGAAGCTTTCTTT. Its translation: CASSVDLTMNTEAFF.

The rearrangement uses TRBV7-3 and TRBJ2-3; D may be TRBD2 (5 bases). Between the trimmed V and J ends, which lost 5 bases and 6 bases, there was a span of 15 bases. CDR1 is SGHTA and CDR2 is FQGTGA in the germline V gene. The CDR3 covers 14 residues. This chain's CDR3 is CASSPLGGGDTQYF. CDR3 nucleotide sequence: TGTGCCAGCAGCCCCCTCGGCGGAGGCGATACGCAGTATTTT.

The chain recombines TRBV27 with TRBJ1-1; 9 nucleotides agree with TRBD1. The germline CDR1 and CDR2 sequences are MNHEY and SMNVEV (reference sequence). This CDR3 has 11 residues. The trim removed 8 bases at V and 6 bases at J, leaving 1 base unmatched. CDR3 loop: CASGQGSEAFF. For the CDR3, the DNA is TGTGCCAGCGGACAGGGGTCTGAAGCTTTCTTT.

This chain connects TRBV18 to TRBJ2-5, with D perhaps TRBD2 (7 bases). Germline CDR1 is KGHSH and CDR2 is LQKENI. The length of the CDR3 is 14 residues. The V end was cut by 3 bases, the J end by 4 bases, with 12 bases between. The CDR3 nucleotides read TGTGCCAGCTCACCCCAGGGGAGGGGAGAGACCCAGTACTTC. Residues: CASSPQGRGETQYF.

This clone was seen a single time. V is TRBV28 and J is TRBJ2-3, with D perhaps TRBD1 (6 bases). Trimming removed 3 bases at V and 8 bases at J, with 18 bases between. The CDR3 sequence is 15 residues long. Germline-derived CDR1 and CDR2 are MDHEN and SYDVKM. CDR3 nucleotides: TGTGCCAGCAGTTTTCCCCCTACAGGGATGGGTACGCAGTATTTT. Its translation is CASSFPPTGMGTQYF.

The V call is TRBV10-3, the J call TRBJ2-1; maybe TRBD2 (5 bases). This CDR3 contains 14 residues. Germline V gene data show CDR1 as ENHRY and CDR2 as SYGVKD. Trimming stripped 10 bases from V and 4 bases from J, with 17 bases between. CDR3 amino acids: CATLSPTGYNEQFF. The CDR3 nucleotides are TGTGCCACCCTAAGCCCTACGGGGTACAATGAGCAGTTCTTC.

This chain connects TRBV7-2 to TRBJ1-2, with TRBD1 as a possible D gene (5 bases). This CDR3 has 13 amino acids. Trimming removed 7 bases at V and 6 bases at J, with 15 bases between. Germline V gives CDR1 SGHTA, CDR2 FQGNSA. The CDR3 DNA is TGTGCCAGCATGGGGCCGCCAGAGGATGGCTACACCTTC. This encodes CASMGPPEDGYTF.

This clone came up once. The genes are TRBV19 and TRBJ1-1; 7 bases fit TRBD1. The CDR3 extends over 15 amino acids. Per germline, CDR1 LNHDA and CDR2 SQIVND (reference sequence). Trimming cost V 5 bases and J 5 bases; bases outside gene matches: 11. The CDR3 loop reads CASSPWSRGGTEAFF. The CDR3, as DNA: TGTGCCAGTAGTCCCTGGTCCAGGGGGGGAACTGAAGCTTTCTTT.

The chain recombines TRBV29-1 with TRBJ2-1, with D possibly being TRBD1 (6 bases). CDR3 size: 16 residues. V was trimmed by 1 base and J by 4 bases, leaving 17 bases between them. Germline CDR1 and CDR2: SQVTM and ANQGSEA. The CDR3 sequence: CSVEGPLDSLYNEQFF. The CDR3 DNA sequence: TGCAGCGTTGAAGGACCCCTGGACAGTCTATACAATGAGCAGTTCTTC.

For the CDR3, the DNA is TGTGCCAGCAGCTTGTGGCAGACCAACACTGAAGCTTTCTTT. Protein: CASSLWQTNTEAFF. The V call is TRBV5-8, the J call TRBJ1-1; D is unclear. Germline loops: CDR1 SGHTS, CDR2 YDEGEE. The ends were cut back, 1 base at V and 2 bases at J, with 9 bases in the middle. The CDR3 consists of 14 residues.

The J gene is TRBJ1-5, the V gene TRBV10-3; no firm D call. The CDR3 covers 14 residues. Trimming cost V 2 bases and J 7 bases, with 12 bases left between them. Germline-derived CDR1 and CDR2 are ENHRY and SYGVKD. This chain's CDR3 is CAISEAGLGQPQHF. As DNA, the CDR3 is TGTGCCATCAGTGAGGCGGGCCTGGGACAGCCCCAGCATTTT.

This chain joins TRBV9 and TRBJ2-7, with 8 bases aligning to TRBD2. The CDR3 totals 16 residues. V dropped 1 base and J dropped 1; count of bases not matched to a gene: 7. Germline CDR1 SGDLS, CDR2 YYNGEE. The chain's CDR3 is CASSVSGSGMSYEQYF. As DNA, the CDR3 is TGTGCCAGCAGCGTAAGCGGTAGCGGGATGTCCTACGAGCAGTACTTC.

The chain links TRBV9 to TRBJ1-1, with a possible D match to TRBD1 (6 bases). V lost 4 bases, J lost 8 bases, and 21 bases lay in between. The CDR3 runs to 15 residues. Germline CDR1 is SGDLS and CDR2 is YYNGEE. CDR3 region: CASSTSQIRTEEAFF. The DNA of the CDR3 is TGTGCCAGCAGCACGAGTCAAATTCGGACAGAAGAAGCTTTCTTT.

This chain uses TRBV11-2 with TRBJ2-3; 12 bases align to TRBD2. V was pared by 4 bases and J by 2 bases, with 10 bases of the junction left unmatched. The CDR3 is 18 residues long. CDR1 is SGHAT, CDR2 FQNNGV, per germline. Written as DNA, the CDR3 is TGTGCCAGCAGCTCGAGACTAGCGGGAGAGCAATTCACAGATACGCAGTATTTT. Amino acids: CASSSRLAGEQFTDTQYF.

The chain carries TRBV15 and TRBJ2-7; D possibly uses TRBD1 or TRBD2 (5 bases each). V was pared by 3 bases and J by 4 bases, with 16 bases between. Germline CDR1 and CDR2: LNHNV and YYDKDF (reference sequence). This CDR3 spans 15 amino acids. The CDR3 sequence is CATSRDRDGIYEQYF. In DNA form, the CDR3 reads TGTGCCACCAGCAGGGACCGGGACGGAATATACGAGCAGTACTTC.

As for this clone: Other DNA sequences in the sample encode the same CDR3. V usage is TRBV14 and J usage is TRBJ2-7; the D is unclear. V gave up 5 bases and J gave up 2 bases, with 4 bases separating them. Germline lookup yields CDR1 SGHDN and CDR2 FVKESK. The CDR3 is made up of 11 amino acids. The CDR3 loop is CASSRAYEQYF. CDR3 nucleotides: TGTGCCAGCAGCAGAGCCTACGAGCAGTACTTC. Looking up the rest from reference TRBV14 and TRBJ2-7 gives the full variable domain: EAGVTQFPSHSVIEKGQTVTLRCDPISGHDNLYWYRRVMGKEIKFLLHFVKESKQDESGMPNNRFLAERTGGTYSTLKVQPAELEDSGVYFCASSRAYEQYFGPGTRLTVT.

The J gene is TRBJ2-7, the V gene TRBV28; D might be TRBD1 or TRBD2, each matching 5 bases. The V end was cut by 2 bases, the J end by 1 base, with 15 bases between. The CDR3 totals 16 residues. Per germline, CDR1 MDHEN and CDR2 SYDVKM. The CDR3 loop reads CASSLIFGGPSYEQYF. The DNA of the CDR3 is TGTGCCAGCAGTTTAATATTTGGGGGACCTTCCTACGAGCAGTACTTC.